The 19 T cell receptor beta chains below come from one sample, sequenced in a study of blood T cell repertoires in COVID-19. Profiling relied on immunoSEQ multiplex PCR, and the TCRdb table lists in-frame clones only, not all of them. The sample lists 200,000 to 250,000 clones; around nine tenths were seen once. Sample: PBMCs or T cells enriched from blood (not recorded which). The receptors were gathered from a woman aged 25 to 39 who had been exposed to COVID-19.

The CDR3 nucleotides read TGTGCCAGCAGTTATAGGGGCGCGACATTTGAAGGCTACACCTTC. This translates into CASSYRGATFEGYTF. The V and J genes are TRBV6-5 and TRBJ1-2, with D perhaps TRBD1 (5 bases). Trimming took 3 bases from V and 8 from J, leaving 19 bases between them. Germline CDR1 reads MNHEY; CDR2 reads SVGAGI. The CDR3 runs to 15 residues.

The chain employs TRBV7-9 and TRBJ2-5, with D possibly TRBD2 on 6 matching bases. The germline CDR1 and CDR2 sequences are SEHNR and FQNEAQ (reference sequence). The CDR3 totals 14 residues. V dropped 7 bases and J dropped 2 bases, with 14 bases sitting between them. The CDR3 nucleotides are TGTGCCAGCACAGCTCCGGGGAGGCAAGAGACCCAGTACTTC. It specifies CASTAPGRQETQYF.

The chain combines TRBV19 with TRBJ2-1; no definite D call. The V and J ends lost 7 bases and 3 bases respectively, with 10 bases between them. CDR1 LNHDA and CDR2 SQIVND come from the germline V gene (reference sequence). CDR3 length: 13 amino acids. CDR3 sequence reads: CASTETYYNEQFF. The CDR3 coding sequence is TGTGCCAGTACCGAAACCTACTACAATGAGCAGTTCTTC.

The chain is built from TRBV4-1 and TRBJ2-3; TRBD2 aligns across 7 bases. The junction had 7 bases not matched to a gene; V was cut back by 4 bases and J by 0 bases. CDR1 MGHRA and CDR2 YSYEKL come from the germline V gene. CDR3 length equals 16 residues. CDR3 amino acids: CASSRQISGSTDTQYF. The CDR3 DNA sequence: TGCGCCAGCAGCCGGCAAATTAGCGGGAGCACAGATACGCAGTATTTT.

The chain joins TRBV12-3 or TRBV12-4 to TRBJ1-5; 7 nucleotides line up with TRBD1. J was trimmed by 7 bases and V by 6 bases; bases with no gene match: 6. The CDR3 covers 13 residues. The CDR3 loop reads CASRLTGEQPQHF. The CDR3, as DNA: TGTGCCAGCAGACTAACAGGGGAACAGCCCCAGCATTTT.

The rearrangement joins TRBV29-1 to TRBJ2-1, with D unresolved. CDR3 length equals 12 residues. CDR1 is SQVTM, CDR2 ANQGSEA, per germline. V was shortened by 8 bases and J by 5 bases, with 13 bases between the two germline ends. In nucleotides, the CDR3 is TGCAGCTCCCTGGCCGTGAACAATGAGCAGTTCTTC. The encoded protein is CSSLAVNNEQFF.

This clone was observed once. The chain couples TRBV20-1 to TRBJ2-1, with D possibly matching TRBD2 (5 bases). CDR1 DFQATT and CDR2 SNEGSKA come from the germline V gene (reference sequence). This CDR3 contains 14 residues. The V gene lost 3 bases and the J gene lost 1 base, with 10 bases spanning the gap. Written as DNA, the CDR3 is TGCAGTGCTAGTCGCAGCGGATCCTACAATGAGCAGTTCTTC. The encoded protein is CSASRSGSYNEQFF.

This clone was counted a single time. V gene TRBV4-2 combines with J gene TRBJ2-3, with D unresolved. From germline, CDR1 is LGHNA and CDR2 YNFKEQ. The V and J ends lost 0 bases and 8 bases respectively, with 12 bases between them. This CDR3 comprises 14 residues. This CDR3 is CASSQDNEAATQYF. CDR3 nucleotides: TGTGCCAGCAGCCAAGATAATGAGGCGGCTACGCAGTATTTT.

The CDR3 coding sequence is TGTGCCAGCAGTCCCCCCGGAGGGACCCTCCACTTT. The encoded protein is CASSPPGGTLHF. V gene TRBV27 combines with J gene TRBJ1-6; D remains ambiguous. With 5 bases removed from V and 14 bases from J, the gap between germline ends came to 13 bases. Germline assignment: CDR1 MNHEY and CDR2 SMNVEV (reference sequence). This CDR3 spans 12 amino acids.

V gene TRBV4-1 combines with J gene TRBJ1-6; TRBD1 aligns across 7 bases. The CDR3 runs 16 residues. Looked up from germline, CDR1 is MGHRA and CDR2 is YSYEKL. The V segment lost 3 bases and the J segment 10 bases; nucleotides outside the gene matches: 12. The CDR3 region has the DNA TGCGCCAGCAGCCAGAGCCTTGACAGGGTGAGGTCACCCCTCCACTTT. Translating gives CASSQSLDRVRSPLHF.

The chain uses TRBV19 and TRBJ1-2; D remains unclear. This CDR3 has 17 residues. Trimming removed 3 bases from V and 0 bases from J, with 17 bases in between. CDR1 LNHDA and CDR2 SQIVND come from the germline V gene (reference sequence). The CDR3 region has the DNA TGTGCCAGTAGTATCCGGCCGGCAGGCAAATCTAACTATGGCTACACCTTC. It translates to CASSIRPAGKSNYGYTF.

This chain uses TRBV9 with TRBJ2-6, with 7 bases that match TRBD2. The J segment lost 1 base and the V segment lost 0 bases, leaving 10 bases of the junction unmatched. Germline V gene data show CDR1 as SGDLS and CDR2 as YYNGEE. This CDR3 comprises 19 residues. CDR3 in DNA: TGTGCCAGCAGCGTAGTCGAGGCGGGAGAATATTCTGGGGCCAACGTCCTGACTTTC. Protein sequence: CASSVVEAGEYSGANVLTF.

The chain has TRBV9 and TRBJ2-2, with 9 nucleotides matching TRBD1. CDR3 length: 17 amino acids. Per germline, CDR1 SGDLS and CDR2 YYNGEE. Unmatched junction bases numbered 14, after V lost 4 bases and J lost 7 bases. The CDR3 region is CASSPSRGTGTIGELFF. CDR3 DNA: TGTGCCAGCAGCCCCAGTAGGGGGACAGGGACCATCGGGGAGCTGTTTTTT.

This sequence joins TRBV19 and TRBJ2-3; 9 positions match TRBD2. The CDR3 is made up of 16 amino acids. The germline V gene encodes CDR1 LNHDA and CDR2 SQIVND (reference sequence). V gave up 5 bases and J gave up 0 bases; unmatched junction bases: 6. Written as DNA, the CDR3 is TGTGCCAGTAGTTTTCCTAGCGGGACTAGCACAGATACGCAGTATTTT. Translating it yields CASSFPSGTSTDTQYF.

This chain connects TRBV19 to TRBJ1-2; TRBD1 aligns across 9 bases. Germline values: CDR1 LNHDA, CDR2 SQIVND (reference sequence). With 7 bases clipped from V and 6 bases from J, the junction kept 12 bases outside the gene matches. The CDR3 is made up of 15 amino acids. The CDR3 bases are TGTGCCAGTATGGTCCGGTGGGACAGGGAACATGGCTACACCTTC. Protein product: CASMVRWDREHGYTF. The whole variable domain, remainder taken from reference TRBV19 and TRBJ1-2, is DGGITQSPKYLFRKEGQNVTLSCEQNLNHDAMYWYRQDPGQGLRLIYYSQIVNDFQKGDIAEGYSVSREKKESFPLTVTSAQKNPTAFYLCASMVRWDREHGYTFGSGTRLTVV.

The V and J genes are TRBV19 and TRBJ1-1, with unresolved D. This CDR3 has 15 amino acids. Germline V gives CDR1 LNHDA, CDR2 SQIVND (reference sequence). Trimming cost V 5 bases and J 0 bases, with 13 bases left between them. Here the CDR3 reads CASSLSGGMNTEAFF. As DNA, the CDR3 is TGTGCCAGTAGTCTTAGTGGCGGTATGAACACTGAAGCTTTCTTT.

In its sample, this clone was seen once. CDR3 sequence (DNA): TGCGCCAGCAGCTCGCTACAAGAGACCCAGTACTTC. As protein: CASSSLQETQYF. The V gene is TRBV5-1, the J gene TRBJ2-5; D is unclear. Trimming stripped 3 bases from V and 2 bases from J, with 5 bases between. This CDR3 is 12 amino acids long. From germline, CDR1 is SGHRS and CDR2 YFSETQ.

V is TRBV9 and J is TRBJ1-3; TRBD1 matches 10 bases. The CDR3 runs to 19 residues. Germline loops: CDR1 SGDLS, CDR2 YYNGEE. Germline trimming cut 0 bases from V and 0 bases from J; bases unmatched to any gene: 9. The CDR3 reads CASSVALSGQGSSGNTIYF. The CDR3 nucleotides read TGTGCCAGCAGCGTAGCTCTGTCGGGACAGGGGAGCTCTGGAAACACCATATATTTT.

This clone has only a few counts. The chain is built from TRBV7-9 and TRBJ1-1; TRBD1 matches at 7 bases. Germline trimming cut 5 bases from V and 4 bases from J; bases unmatched to any gene: 10. Per germline, CDR1 SEHNR and CDR2 FQNEAQ (reference sequence). CDR3 length equals 15 residues. CDR3 coding DNA: TGTGCCAGCAGCCACACGACAGGGTTAAGCACTGAAGCTTTCTTT. Translating it yields CASSHTTGLSTEAFF.